Shown below are 15 T cell receptor beta chains from a single sample sequenced in a study of control samples from healthy donors and cancer patients (dated by TCRdb to 2018 to 2021). Receptor libraries were prepared by the immunoSEQ multiplex PCR assay. TCRdb took this table from immuneACCESS and kept in-frame rearrangements with V and J called. Such tables lack part of the clones; where checked against another copy, unresolved V genes explain under half of the gap, and the rest is unexplained. The table for this sample lists about 220,000 clones; 85% to 95% of them were counted only once. The biggest ten clones account for about 1.6% of the sample. The sequencing sample was made of blood. The receptors come from a man in his forties or fifties in good health.

The V and J genes are TRBV9 and TRBJ1-3, with D possibly TRBD1 on 5 matching bases. The CDR3 has 15 amino acids. The V end lost 4 bases, the J end lost 0 bases, and 11 bases lay between the germline ends. Germline V gives CDR1 SGDLS, CDR2 YYNGEE. CDR3 residues: CASSLDSYSGNTIYF. The CDR3 coding sequence is TGTGCCAGCAGCCTCGACAGTTACTCTGGAAACACCATATATTTT.

The chain joins TRBV28 to TRBJ2-2, with 7 bases aligning to TRBD2. With V trimmed by 6 bases and J by 5 bases, 6 bases remained unmatched. The CDR3 totals 14 residues. The germline V gene encodes CDR1 MDHEN and CDR2 SYDVKM. The CDR3 here is CASRVEGGTGELFF. CDR3 in DNA: TGTGCCAGCAGAGTTGAGGGAGGGACCGGGGAGCTGTTTTTT.

This chain connects TRBV5-4 to TRBJ2-2; no definite D call. V lost 0 bases to trimming and J lost 6 bases, with 3 bases between them. Germline CDR1 reads SGHNT; CDR2 reads YYREEE (reference sequence). The CDR3 extends over 12 amino acids. CDR3 nucleotide sequence: TGTGCCAGCAGCTTGGGGCCCGGGGAGCTGTTTTTT. Its protein is CASSLGPGELFF.

V usage is TRBV5-1 and J usage is TRBJ2-7; 9 bases are shared with TRBD1. Germline loops: CDR1 SGHRS, CDR2 YFSETQ. The V and J ends lost 4 bases and 7 bases, in that order; junction bases with no gene match: 12. The CDR3 is 15 amino acids. In nucleotides, the CDR3 is TGCGCCAGCAGCGTACTAACAGGGGGCGTGGGGGAGCAGTACTTC. Translated: CASSVLTGGVGEQYF.

The genes are TRBV6-1 and TRBJ1-2; D is unclear. Trimming pared 0 bases from V and 3 bases from J, leaving 8 bases between. Per germline, CDR1 MNHNS and CDR2 SASEGT. The length of the CDR3 is 14 residues. This CDR3 reads CASSEATDYYGYTF. The CDR3 DNA is TGTGCCAGCAGTGAAGCGACCGATTACTATGGCTACACCTTC.

This sequence joins TRBV7-2 and TRBJ1-2, with D unclear. CDR3 size: 12 residues. V lost 3 bases to trimming and J lost 8 bases, with 10 bases between them. Germline V gene lookup returns CDR1 SGHTA and CDR2 FQGNSA. The CDR3 DNA follows: TGTGCCAGCAGCTTGCGGGGAAGGGGCTACACCTTC. Translating gives CASSLRGRGYTF.

This CDR3 reads CASSYSNGNTEAFF. CDR3 in DNA: TGTGCCAGCAGTTACTCGAATGGGAACACTGAAGCTTTCTTT. The chain employs TRBV6-6 and TRBJ1-1; no firm D call. Germline loops: CDR1 MNHNY, CDR2 SVGAGI (reference sequence). CDR3 length equals 14 residues. The V end lost 0 bases, the J end lost 1 base, and 6 bases lay between the germline ends.

J is TRBJ2-1 and V is TRBV13, with TRBD1 as a possible D gene (6 bases). The V end was cut by 5 bases, the J end by 5 bases, with 10 bases between. Per germline, CDR1 PRHDT and CDR2 FYEKMQ (reference sequence). CDR3 size: 13 residues. CDR3 bases: TGTGCCAGCAGCAAGGACAGCAACAATGAGCAGTTCTTC. Protein: CASSKDSNNEQFF.

This clone was recorded only once. This chain connects TRBV2 to TRBJ1-5; D gene ambiguous. V lost 2 bases and J lost 5, with 4 bases in between. The CDR3 is 12 amino acids. CDR1 and CDR2 (germline): SNHLY, FYNNEI. The CDR3 region is CASSEWDQPQHF. The CDR3 bases are TGTGCCAGCAGTGAATGGGATCAGCCCCAGCATTTT.

J is TRBJ1-5 and V is TRBV6-5; D is ambiguous. Germline V gene sequence: CDR1 MNHEY, CDR2 SVGAGI. This CDR3 comprises 14 residues. V dropped 6 bases and J dropped 3 bases, with 12 bases sitting between them. CDR3 nucleotide sequence: TGTGCCAGCAGGCGCGGGGTCGACAATCAGCCCCAGCATTTT. Encoded protein: CASRRGVDNQPQHF.

This clone was detected a few times. This chain links TRBV28 with TRBJ1-4; D is possibly TRBD1 (6 bases). Germline V gene data show CDR1 as MDHEN and CDR2 as SYDVKM. Trimming removed 5 bases from V and 6 bases from J, with 13 bases in between. The CDR3 extends over 14 amino acids. The CDR3 is CASSLGTWDEKLFF. The DNA of the CDR3 is TGTGCCAGCAGTCTCGGGACATGGGATGAAAAACTGTTTTTT.

J is TRBJ1-1 and V is TRBV18; the D is unclear. Per germline, CDR1 KGHSH and CDR2 LQKENI. CDR3 size: 17 residues. Trimming stripped 2 bases from V and 2 bases from J, with 18 bases between. The CDR3 here is CASSPIGKGSRNTEAFF. The DNA of the CDR3 is TGTGCCAGCTCACCAATTGGAAAGGGCTCTCGAAACACTGAAGCTTTCTTT.

In nucleotides, the CDR3 is TGTGCCAGTAGTATAGTGCAGGACCGGAGTGAAGCTTTCTTT. It specifies CASSIVQDRSEAFF. V and J are TRBV19 and TRBJ1-1; no firm D call. The ends were cut back, 1 base at V and 7 bases at J, with 13 bases in the middle. The CDR3 is 14 residues long. From germline, CDR1 is LNHDA and CDR2 SQIVND (reference sequence).

The rearrangement links TRBV5-1 to TRBJ2-2; perhaps TRBD2 as D (6 bases). Germline CDR1 and CDR2: SGHRS and YFSETQ. The CDR3 has 17 amino acids. Trimming stripped 4 bases from V and 1 base from J, with 17 bases between. CDR3 protein: CASSHKSGRRNTGELFF. The CDR3 nucleotides read TGCGCCAGCAGCCACAAATCAGGGAGGAGGAACACCGGGGAGCTGTTTTTT.

This chain connects TRBV4-1 to TRBJ2-4; TRBD2 agrees at 8 bases. Germline CDR1 is MGHRA and CDR2 is YSYEKL. The CDR3 is 20 residues long. V dropped 0 bases and J dropped 8; count of bases not matched to a gene: 21. The CDR3 sequence is CASSQDDHPGGAGVRDIQYF. The CDR3, as DNA: TGCGCCAGCAGCCAAGATGATCACCCCGGGGGAGCGGGGGTTCGAGACATTCAGTACTTC.